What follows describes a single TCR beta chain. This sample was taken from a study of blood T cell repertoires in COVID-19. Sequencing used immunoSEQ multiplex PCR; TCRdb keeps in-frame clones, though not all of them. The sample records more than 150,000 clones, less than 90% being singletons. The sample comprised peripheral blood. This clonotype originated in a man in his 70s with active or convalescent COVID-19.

The CDR3 protein is CASNDRTSGNTIYF. CDR3 nucleotides: TGTGCCAGCAACGACAGGACCTCTGGAAACACCATATATTTT. The V call is TRBV5-5, the J call TRBJ1-3, with D possibly matching TRBD1 (6 bases). CDR1 is SGHKS and CDR2 is YYEKEE in the germline V gene (reference sequence). V lost 6 bases, J lost 0 bases, and 10 bases lay in between. This CDR3 has 14 residues.